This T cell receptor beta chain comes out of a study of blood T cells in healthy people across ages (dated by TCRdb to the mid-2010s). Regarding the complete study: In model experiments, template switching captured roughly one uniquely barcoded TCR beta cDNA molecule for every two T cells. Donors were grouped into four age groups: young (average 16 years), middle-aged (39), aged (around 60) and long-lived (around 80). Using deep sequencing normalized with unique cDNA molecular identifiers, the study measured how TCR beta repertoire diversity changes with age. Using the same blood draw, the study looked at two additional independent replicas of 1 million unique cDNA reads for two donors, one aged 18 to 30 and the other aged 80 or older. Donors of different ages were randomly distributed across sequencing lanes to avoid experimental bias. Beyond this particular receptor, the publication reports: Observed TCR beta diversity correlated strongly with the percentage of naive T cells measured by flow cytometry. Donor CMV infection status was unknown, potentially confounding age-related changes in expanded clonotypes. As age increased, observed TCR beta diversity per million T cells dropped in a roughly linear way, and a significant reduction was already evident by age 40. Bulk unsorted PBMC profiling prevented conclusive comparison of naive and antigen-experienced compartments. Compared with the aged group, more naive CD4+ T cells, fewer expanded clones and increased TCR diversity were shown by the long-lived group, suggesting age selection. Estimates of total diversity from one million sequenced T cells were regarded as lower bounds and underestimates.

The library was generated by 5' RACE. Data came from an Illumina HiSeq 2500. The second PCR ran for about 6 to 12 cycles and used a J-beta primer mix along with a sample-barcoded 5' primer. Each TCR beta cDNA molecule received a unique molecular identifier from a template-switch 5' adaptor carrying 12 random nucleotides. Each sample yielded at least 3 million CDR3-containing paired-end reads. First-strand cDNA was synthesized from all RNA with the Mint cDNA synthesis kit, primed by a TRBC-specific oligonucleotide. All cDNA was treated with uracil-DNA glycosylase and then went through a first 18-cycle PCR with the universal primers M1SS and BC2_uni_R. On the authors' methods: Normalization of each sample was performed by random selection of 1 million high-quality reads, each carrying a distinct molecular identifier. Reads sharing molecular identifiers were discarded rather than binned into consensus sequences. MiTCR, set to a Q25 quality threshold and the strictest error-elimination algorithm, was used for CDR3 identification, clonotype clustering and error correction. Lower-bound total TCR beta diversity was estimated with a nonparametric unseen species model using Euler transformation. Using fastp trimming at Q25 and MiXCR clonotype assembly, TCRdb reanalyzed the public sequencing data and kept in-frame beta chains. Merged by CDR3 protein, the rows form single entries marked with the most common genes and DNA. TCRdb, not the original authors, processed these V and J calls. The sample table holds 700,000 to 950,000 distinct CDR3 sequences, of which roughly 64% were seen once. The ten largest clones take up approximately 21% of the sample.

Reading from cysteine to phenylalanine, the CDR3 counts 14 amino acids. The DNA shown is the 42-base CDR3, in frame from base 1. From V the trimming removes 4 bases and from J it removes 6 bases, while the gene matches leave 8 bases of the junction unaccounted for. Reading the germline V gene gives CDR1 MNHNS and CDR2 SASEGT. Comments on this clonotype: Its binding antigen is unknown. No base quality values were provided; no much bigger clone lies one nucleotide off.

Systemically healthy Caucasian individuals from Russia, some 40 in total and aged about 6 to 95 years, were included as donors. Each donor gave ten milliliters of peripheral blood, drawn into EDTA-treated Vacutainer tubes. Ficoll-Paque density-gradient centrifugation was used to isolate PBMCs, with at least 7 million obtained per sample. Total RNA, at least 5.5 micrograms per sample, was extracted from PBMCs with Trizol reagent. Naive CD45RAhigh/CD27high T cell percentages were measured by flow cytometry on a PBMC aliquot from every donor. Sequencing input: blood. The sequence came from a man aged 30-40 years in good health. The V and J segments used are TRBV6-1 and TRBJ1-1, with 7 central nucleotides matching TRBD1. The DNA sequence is TGTGCCAGCAGTGTTTTCGACAGGGAGGCTGAAGCTTTCTTT. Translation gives CASSVFDREAEAFF.